This TCR beta chain was obtained from a study of blood T cell repertoires in COVID-19. Study overall: The United States, Italy and Spain provided the acute and convalescent COVID-19 samples. PBMCs, B-cell-depleted T cells, or T cells were the source of the cDNA or gDNA that made up the material.

Patients in Seattle were enrolled during active infection, then followed longitudinally. CDR1 and CDR2 (germline): SNHLY, FYNNEI. Deletions cut 4 bases from V and 7 bases from J, with 17 bases between. The CDR3 is 14 amino acids. As originally analysed: Amplifying reference gene primers gave estimates of nucleated cell counts. Method: immunoSEQ multiplex PCR; TCRdb's copy keeps in-frame clones and lacks some. V, J and clone size were drawn from that table, and D and trimming were deduced from the DNA. The sample carries approximately 500,000 clones, about 89% recorded once. The sample taken for sequencing was peripheral blood. V is TRBV2 and J is TRBJ2-7; D ambiguous. The clonotype comes from a woman in her forties or fifties with COVID-19, enrolled during active disease. The CDR3 nucleotides read TGTGCCAGCAGTGCCCCTAGAAGTGGCTGGGAGCAGTACTTC. It translates to CASSAPRSGWEQYF.